Each of the 18 T cell receptor beta chains below was sequenced from the same sample in a study of T cells in Graves' hyperthyroidism and ophthalmopathy. RNA transcripts gave rise to amplified TCR beta CDR3 regions. The TCR CDR3 was amplified in a first-round RT-PCR using the HTBI primer set. MiXCR, applied by TCRdb to the multiplex PCR reads, yields one record per CDR3 protein. The sample includes 700,000 or so distinct CDR3 sequences, about 14% of them seen just once. The sequencing sample was made of blood. Every receptor here comes from a woman between 50 and 59 years old with Graves' ophthalmopathy.

This clonotype was detected ten times or more. This chain connects TRBV12-3 or TRBV12-4 to TRBJ2-7, with D tentatively TRBD2 (6 bases). The CDR3 sequence is 14 residues long. V was clipped by 7 bases and J by 3 bases, with 16 bases between them. CDR3 DNA: TGTGCCAGCACCCGGGGGAGAACGTACTACGAGCAGTACTTC. Amino acid sequence: CASTRGRTYYEQYF.

CDR3 in amino acids: CASGKGGGPAVPGANVLTF. CDR3 sequence (DNA): TGTGCCAGCGGAAAGGGGGGGGGGCCGGCTGTTCCTGGGGCCAACGTCCTGACTTTC. This sequence joins TRBV7-9 and TRBJ2-6, with TRBD2 as a possible D gene (7 bases). V lost 8 bases, J lost 2 bases, and 25 bases lay in between. Germline V CDR1 and CDR2: SEHNR, FQNEAQ (reference sequence). CDR3 length: 19 residues.

The rearrangement uses TRBV20-1 and TRBJ2-3; 7 positions match TRBD2. This CDR3 is built from 14 residues. The germline CDR1 and CDR2 sequences are DFQATT and SNEGSKA (reference sequence). V was clipped by 2 bases and J by 7 bases; unmatched bases: 9. CDR3 loop: CSARPSGHGYTQYF. Written as DNA, the CDR3 is TGCAGTGCTAGACCTAGCGGACATGGTTATACGCAGTATTTT.

This clonotype was recorded many times. The chain combines TRBV5-1 with TRBJ1-3; a possible D gene is TRBD1 (6 bases). Trimming pared 4 bases from V and 0 bases from J, leaving 8 bases between. Germline V gene sequence: CDR1 SGHRS, CDR2 YFSETQ. This CDR3 comprises 14 residues. The CDR3 loop reads CASSRDNSGNTIYF. CDR3 in DNA: TGCGCCAGCAGCCGGGACAACTCTGGAAACACCATATATTTT.

V gene TRBV4-3 combines with J gene TRBJ2-5; TRBD2 agrees at 11 bases. The CDR3 loop spans 17 amino acids. Germline CDR1 is LGHNA and CDR2 is YSLEER. Unmatched junction bases numbered 7, after V lost 0 bases and J lost 4 bases. CDR3 sequence (DNA): TGCGCCAGCAGCCAAGATAGAACTAGCGGGAGTTTAGAGACCCAGTACTTC. Its translation is CASSQDRTSGSLETQYF.

This clonotype was seen more than once but under ten times. V and J are TRBV6-2 or TRBV6-3 and TRBJ2-1; TRBD2 matches 8 bases. V trimming: 2 bases; J trimming: 7 bases; junction bases outside the gene matches: 7. The germline V gene has CDR1 MNHEY and CDR2 SVGEGT. The CDR3 totals 15 residues. The DNA of the CDR3 is TGTGCCAGCAGTTACGGGGCTAGCGGGCGGAATGAGCAGTTCTTC. Its translation is CASSYGASGRNEQFF.

In this sample, this clonotype turned up many times. The rearrangement joins TRBV18 to TRBJ2-1, with TRBD2 identical over 13 bases. This CDR3 spans 19 amino acids. Germline values: CDR1 KGHSH, CDR2 LQKENI. V trimming: 2 bases; J trimming: 7 bases; junction bases outside the gene matches: 14. The CDR3 nucleotides read TGTGCCAGCTCACCAAAGAGTGGACTAGCGGGAGTAGTATCGAATGAGCAGTTCTTC. Translation: CASSPKSGLAGVVSNEQFF.

This clonotype was seen repeatedly, ten times or more. V and J are TRBV6-2 or TRBV6-3 and TRBJ2-1; unclear D gene. Germline V CDR1 and CDR2: MNHEY, SVGEGT. V was shortened by 0 bases and J by 2 bases, with 2 bases between the two germline ends. The CDR3 covers 13 residues. Here the CDR3 DNA reads TGTGCCAGCAGTTACTCCCCCTACAATGAGCAGTTCTTC. This translates into CASSYSPYNEQFF.

This clonotype was observed many times. The chain is built from TRBV28 and TRBJ2-7; 7 nucleotides align to TRBD1. CDR3 length: 14 residues. Trimming cost V 7 bases and J 1 base; bases outside gene matches: 7. Germline values: CDR1 MDHEN, CDR2 SYDVKM. This CDR3 reads CASKFPGQSYEQYF. For the CDR3, the DNA is TGTGCCAGCAAGTTCCCGGGACAGTCCTACGAGCAGTACTTC. The whole variable domain, filled in from reference TRBV28 and TRBJ2-7, reads DVKVTQSSRYLVKRTGEKVFLECVQDMDHENMFWYRQDPGLGLRLIYFSYDVKMKEKGDIPEGYSVSREKKERFSLILESASTNQTSMYLCASKFPGQSYEQYFGPGTRLTVT.

This clonotype was recorded many times. The chain uses TRBV20-1 and TRBJ2-1; TRBD2 agrees at 8 bases. There are 15 residues in the CDR3. Germline CDR1 reads DFQATT; CDR2 reads SNEGSKA (reference sequence). V was pared by 3 bases and J by 2 bases, with 6 bases of the junction left unmatched. DNA for the CDR3: TGCAGTGCTAGGCCCAGCGGGAGAACCTACAATGAGCAGTTCTTC. Translating it yields CSARPSGRTYNEQFF.

The chain has TRBV28 and TRBJ1-2, with D maybe TRBD1 (6 bases). The CDR3 is made up of 14 amino acids. Germline CDR1 and CDR2: MDHEN and SYDVKM. V was cut by 3 bases and J by 3 bases, with 11 bases left in between. The CDR3 DNA follows: TGTGCCAGCAGTTTCACAGGGCAGTACTATGGCTACACCTTC. It yields the protein CASSFTGQYYGYTF.

About this clonotype: This may stem from a read error, because a much larger clone lies one nucleotide away. V and J are TRBV10-3 and TRBJ1-5; D is unresolved. The V end lost 2 bases, the J end lost 5 bases, and 10 bases lay between the germline ends. CDR1 and CDR2 (germline): ENHRY, SYGVKD. The CDR3 runs to 14 residues. CDR3 sequence (DNA): TGTGCCATCAGTGAGGACCCCGGGGATCAGCCCCAGCATTTT. This gives the protein CAISEDPGDQPQHF.

This clonotype was seen ten or more times. The chain combines TRBV20-1 with TRBJ1-5; 9 bases are a match to TRBD1. The germline V gene encodes CDR1 DFQATT and CDR2 SNEGSKA (reference sequence). With 5 bases clipped from V and 4 bases from J, the junction kept 3 bases outside the gene matches. This CDR3 is 13 amino acids long. The CDR3 is CSAGGTGNQPQHF. The CDR3 DNA reads TGCAGTGCTGGGGGGACAGGGAATCAGCCCCAGCATTTT.

The V call is TRBV7-3, the J call TRBJ2-2, with 8 nucleotides matching TRBD1. Trimming removed 5 bases from V and 6 bases from J; junction bases left unmatched: 11. Germline V gives CDR1 SGHTA, CDR2 FQGTGA. The CDR3 has 16 residues. CDR3 in amino acids: CASSDPGQDGSGELFF. CDR3 sequence (DNA): TGTGCCAGCAGCGACCCGGGACAGGATGGTTCCGGGGAGCTGTTTTTT.

There are many counts of this clonotype. A read error may account for a junction end that differs from germline. The rearrangement uses TRBV20-1 and TRBJ2-7; no firm D call. This CDR3 has 12 residues. CDR1 DFQATT and CDR2 SNEGSKA come from the germline V gene (reference sequence). CDR3 DNA sequence: TGCAGTGCGAGGCGGCCATCCTACAAGCAGTACTTC. This sequence encodes CSARRPSYKQYF.

The chain is built from TRBV4-1 and TRBJ1-5; D gene unclear. CDR1 and CDR2 (germline): MGHRA, YSYEKL. Trimming left V 1 base short and J 7 bases short, with 14 bases between. The CDR3 length is 15 residues. The CDR3 DNA is TGCGCCAGCAGCCAAGTGATCACAGAGGGCCAGCCCCAGCATTTT. Residues: CASSQVITEGQPQHF.

This clonotype was observed at least ten times. This sequence joins TRBV4-2 and TRBJ2-5, with 8 bases matching TRBD2. Germline CDR1 LGHNA, CDR2 YNFKEQ. Germline trimming cut 1 base from V and 1 base from J; bases unmatched to any gene: 5. This CDR3 contains 16 residues. The chain's CDR3 is CASSQGAGEIQETQYF. The DNA of the CDR3 is TGTGCCAGCAGCCAAGGAGCGGGAGAGATCCAAGAGACCCAGTACTTC.

This chain uses TRBV19 with TRBJ1-2, with D tentatively TRBD1 (6 bases). V gave up 4 bases and J gave up 1 base, with 25 bases separating them. CDR1 and CDR2 (germline): LNHDA, SQIVND (reference sequence). The CDR3 loop spans 19 amino acids. The chain's CDR3 is CASSRPAAGQKSHNYGYTF. The CDR3 bases are TGTGCCAGTAGTAGACCCGCCGCCGGACAGAAATCCCATAACTATGGCTACACCTTC.